The 9 T cell receptor beta chains given below trace back to one sample, sequenced in a study of blood T cell repertoires in COVID-19. The repertoire was sequenced with immunoSEQ multiplex PCR; TCRdb's copy has only in-frame clones and lacks some. The repertoire holds about 130,000 clones, with about 91% as singletons. The material sequenced was peripheral blood. These receptors came from a man between 45 and 60 years old with acute or convalescent COVID-19.

This chain joins TRBV4-2 and TRBJ1-2; no clear D. V was shortened by 1 base and J by 6 bases, with 6 bases between the two germline ends. The CDR3 loop spans 12 amino acids. CDR1 and CDR2 from the germline V gene are LGHNA and YNFKEQ. Here the CDR3 reads CASSQALNGYTF. CDR3 bases: TGTGCCAGCAGCCAAGCCCTTAATGGCTACACCTTC.

The V call is TRBV5-1, the J call TRBJ1-2, with 11 nucleotides matching TRBD1. The CDR3 has 16 amino acids. Losses at the gene ends were 0 bases for V and 8 bases for J; bases not matched to a gene: 9. Germline V gene sequence: CDR1 SGHRS, CDR2 YFSETQ. The CDR3 sequence: CASSLVLGTGGGGYTF. In DNA form, the CDR3 reads TGCGCCAGCAGCTTGGTCCTTGGGACAGGGGGAGGCGGCTACACCTTC. Variable domain in full (rest from reference TRBV5-1 and TRBJ1-2): KAGVTQTPRYLIKTRGQQVTLSCSPISGHRSVSWYQQTPGQGLQFLFEYFSETQRNKGNFPGRFSGRQFSNSRSEMNVSTLELGDSALYLCASSLVLGTGGGGYTFGSGTRLTVV.

This chain joins TRBV12-3 or TRBV12-4 and TRBJ2-1, with D maybe TRBD1 (5 bases). Trimming removed 5 bases from V and 6 bases from J, with 11 bases in between. CDR3 length: 13 amino acids. CDR3 sequence reads: CASSPLGRNEQFF. The CDR3 DNA is TGTGCCAGCAGTCCATTGGGGCGCAATGAGCAGTTCTTC.

The CDR3 bases are TGTGCCAGCAGTCCTTCGGGACAGCCCTTAGCCAAAAACATTCAGTACTTC. As protein: CASSPSGQPLAKNIQYF. The chain has TRBV28 and TRBJ2-4, with 7 nucleotides matching TRBD1. This CDR3 spans 17 amino acids. The V and J ends lost 5 bases and 0 bases, in that order; junction bases with no gene match: 10. Germline-derived CDR1 and CDR2 are MDHEN and SYDVKM.

This clone showed up just a few times. The chain joins TRBV5-1 to TRBJ2-7; 8 bases match TRBD2. J was trimmed by 1 base and V by 1 base; bases with no gene match: 1. Germline CDR1 is SGHRS and CDR2 is YFSETQ. The CDR3 loop spans 14 amino acids. This CDR3 reads CASSLTSGSYEQYF. The CDR3 DNA reads TGCGCCAGCAGCTTGACTAGCGGATCCTACGAGCAGTACTTC.

This chain connects TRBV20-1 to TRBJ1-5; TRBD1 matches at 8 bases. Trimming at V came to 7 bases and at J to 3 bases, leaving 8 bases not matched to a gene. The CDR3 totals 14 residues. The germline V gene encodes CDR1 DFQATT and CDR2 SNEGSKA (reference sequence). The chain's CDR3 is CSVCDRGVNQPQHF. The CDR3, as DNA: TGCAGTGTTTGTGACAGGGGCGTCAATCAGCCCCAGCATTTT.

The rearrangement joins TRBV10-3 to TRBJ1-1; 11 nucleotides align to TRBD1. The CDR3 runs to 14 residues. Germline CDR1 reads ENHRY; CDR2 reads SYGVKD. After removal of 8 bases from V and 7 bases from J, the junction contained 9 bases not matched to a gene. The CDR3 region is CAIAGTGQGVEAFF. In DNA, the CDR3 is TGTGCCATCGCCGGAACGGGACAGGGGGTTGAAGCTTTCTTT.

V usage is TRBV27 and J usage is TRBJ1-1, with D maybe TRBD1 (6 bases). The CDR3 contains 15 residues. The germline V gene has CDR1 MNHEY and CDR2 SMNVEV (reference sequence). V was cut by 4 bases and J by 0 bases, with 12 bases left in between. This CDR3 reads CASSSDRRLNTEAFF. The CDR3 nucleotides read TGTGCCAGCAGTTCCGACAGGAGGCTGAACACTGAAGCTTTCTTT.

This chain joins TRBV7-2 and TRBJ2-3; unclear D gene. CDR3 length: 13 amino acids. V lost 0 bases, J lost 5 bases, and 6 bases lay in between. Per the germline V gene, CDR1 is SGHTA and CDR2 is FQGNSA. The CDR3: CASSLASRDTQYF. In DNA form, the CDR3 reads TGTGCCAGCAGCTTAGCCTCCAGAGATACGCAGTATTTT.